This TCR beta chain is drawn from a study of T-cell memory formation after mild COVID-19. The V end lost 0 bases, the J end lost 10 bases, and 16 bases lay between the germline ends. Germline CDR1 and CDR2: SGHTA and FQGNSA. The CDR3 sequence is 16 residues long. General observations from the study: Among CD4+ contracting clones, most were CM and EM, and CD8+ ones EMRA.

MiXCR, applied by TCRdb to the 5' RACE reads, yields one record per CDR3 protein. The sample consists of approximately 210,000 distinct CDR3 sequences, approximately 20% of them appearing once. Worth noting for this clonotype: Its matching antigen is unknown.

The sequence derives from an adult woman who had mild COVID-19 (a few samples of this study predate the infection). Cell type and time point are not known. Sample: PBMCs or a T cell subset sorted from them (not recorded which). The rearrangement joins TRBV7-2 to TRBJ1-6; TRBD1 might be the D (6 bases). CDR3 DNA sequence: TGTGCCAGCAGCTTAGCGGGTGTAGGAGGGGGATCACCCCTCCACTTT. Amino acids: CASSLAGVGGGSPLHF.